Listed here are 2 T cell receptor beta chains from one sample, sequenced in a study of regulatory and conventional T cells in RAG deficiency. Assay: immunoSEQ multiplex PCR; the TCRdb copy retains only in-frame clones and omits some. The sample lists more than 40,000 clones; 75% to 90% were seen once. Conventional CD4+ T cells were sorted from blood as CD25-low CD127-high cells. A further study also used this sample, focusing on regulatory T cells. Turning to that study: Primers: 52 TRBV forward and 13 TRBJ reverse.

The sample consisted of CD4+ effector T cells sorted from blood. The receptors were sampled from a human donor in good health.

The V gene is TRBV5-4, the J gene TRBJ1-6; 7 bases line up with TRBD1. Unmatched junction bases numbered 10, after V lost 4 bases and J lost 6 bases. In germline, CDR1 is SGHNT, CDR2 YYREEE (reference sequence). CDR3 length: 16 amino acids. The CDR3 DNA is TGTGCCAGCAGCCCGACAGGGAGGGGAATTAATTCACCCCTCCACTTT. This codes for CASSPTGRGINSPLHF.

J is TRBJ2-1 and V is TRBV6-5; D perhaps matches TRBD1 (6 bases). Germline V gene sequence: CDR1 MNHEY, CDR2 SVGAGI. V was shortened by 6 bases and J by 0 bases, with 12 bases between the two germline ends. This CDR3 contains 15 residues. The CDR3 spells CASRGTGISYNEQFF. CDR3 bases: TGTGCCAGCAGAGGTACAGGGATCTCCTACAATGAGCAGTTCTTC.